The source of this T cell receptor beta chain is a study of blood T cell repertoires in COVID-19. The J segment lost 1 base and the V segment lost 8 bases, leaving 3 bases of the junction unmatched. There are 13 residues in the CDR3. CDR1 and CDR2 (germline): MNHEY, SMNVEV (reference sequence). The assay was immunoSEQ multiplex PCR, and TCRdb's table has in-frame clones only and misses some. The sample consists of 130,000 or so clones, around four fifths of them appearing once. The sequenced material came from PBMCs or T cells enriched from blood (not recorded which). This receptor was taken from a man aged 40-50 years with acute COVID-19. The gene calls are TRBV27 and TRBJ1-1, with 8 bases fitting TRBD1. The CDR3 sequence is CASGQGGNTEAFF. In nucleotides, the CDR3 is TGTGCCAGCGGACAGGGCGGGAACACTGAAGCTTTCTTT.